These 4 T cell receptor beta chains share one sample of origin, sequenced in a study of blood T cells in healthy people across ages. Combining a sample-barcoded 5' primer with a J-beta primer mix, a second PCR ran for roughly 6 to 11 cycles. TCRdb re-called the 5' RACE reads with MiXCR, one entry per CDR3 protein. The profile shows more than 1,000,000 distinct CDR3 sequences, 20% to 25% of them singletons. The same sample was also used in a study of T cells of mothers and their children.

Source material: blood. Every receptor here comes from a girl aged 2 to 10 in good health.

J is TRBJ2-5 and V is TRBV7-2, with D perhaps being TRBD1 or TRBD2 (5 bases each). V shed 5 bases and J shed 6 bases, with 10 bases lying between them. CDR3 length: 12 residues. The germline V gene encodes CDR1 SGHTA and CDR2 FQGNSA. In DNA, the CDR3 is TGTGCCAGCAGCGGGGACGTGAAGACCCAGTACTTC. It codes for CASSGDVKTQYF.

The V and J genes are TRBV2 and TRBJ2-2, with 8 bases fitting TRBD2. Germline-derived CDR1 and CDR2 are SNHLY and FYNNEI. V shed 7 bases, J shed 7 bases, and the junction held 8 bases outside the gene matches. The CDR3 has 14 amino acids. The CDR3 DNA reads TGTGCCAGCATAGGAGCGGGAGTTGACGGGGAGCTGTTTTTT. Translating it yields CASIGAGVDGELFF.

The chain joins TRBV7-6 to TRBJ2-1; D is uncertain. Deletions cut 6 bases from V and 1 base from J, with 10 bases between. CDR1 is SGHVS, CDR2 FNYEAQ, per germline. The CDR3 totals 14 residues. The CDR3 loop is CASSNSLSYNEQFF. The DNA for the CDR3 is TGTGCCAGCAGTAACTCCCTGTCCTACAATGAGCAGTTCTTC.

The chain recombines TRBV20-1 with TRBJ1-2, with 7 bases aligning to TRBD1. The germline CDR1 and CDR2 sequences are DFQATT and SNEGSKA (reference sequence). Unmatched junction bases numbered 4, after V lost 3 bases and J lost 6 bases. The CDR3 has 12 residues. The CDR3 loop reads CSASQTGNGYTF. The CDR3 DNA reads TGCAGTGCTAGCCAGACAGGGAATGGCTACACCTTC.